What follows are 18 T cell receptor beta chains derived from one specimen sequenced in a study of cytomegalovirus exposure and HLA in healthy donors (dated by TCRdb to 2016 to 2017). The method behind the library was the immunoSEQ multiplex PCR assay. TCRdb re-hosts the immuneACCESS table, in-frame sequences only. Its copies lack some clones; in the studies checked, an unresolved V gene accounts for under half of them, and the cause for the rest is not known. This sample has 280,000 or so clones in its table, and 85% to 90% of those were observed once. Clones ranked in the top ten supply around 0.9% of the sample. Sequenced input: PBMCs. These receptors all come from a young woman in good health and CMV-seronegative.

This chain links TRBV27 with TRBJ2-3, with 9 bases fitting TRBD1. Germline V gives CDR1 MNHEY, CDR2 SMNVEV (reference sequence). The CDR3 contains 16 residues. V was pared by 5 bases and J by 4 bases, with 10 bases of the junction left unmatched. CDR3 protein: CASSPAGTGWADTQYF. Here the CDR3 DNA reads TGTGCCAGCAGTCCCGCCGGGACAGGGTGGGCAGATACGCAGTATTTT.

The rearrangement uses TRBV9 and TRBJ1-1; the match to TRBD1 covers 8 bases. Germline V gene sequence: CDR1 SGDLS, CDR2 YYNGEE. The CDR3 has 13 amino acids. The ends lost 3 bases at V and 3 bases at J; junction bases unmatched: 1. The CDR3 reads CASSADRDTEAFF. The CDR3 nucleotides read TGTGCCAGCAGCGCGGACAGGGACACTGAAGCTTTCTTT.

The chain joins TRBV5-1 to TRBJ2-7; the D gene is possibly TRBD2 (5 bases). Germline values: CDR1 SGHRS, CDR2 YFSETQ. The ends were cut back, 3 bases at V and 6 bases at J, with 16 bases in the middle. CDR3 size: 14 residues. DNA for the CDR3: TGCGCCAGCAGCTCGGACTCCAGGTTGGGCGAGCAGTACTTC. This encodes CASSSDSRLGEQYF.

The gene calls are TRBV5-6 and TRBJ1-4; 7 positions match TRBD1. Trimming cost V 5 bases and J 0 bases; bases outside gene matches: 7. CDR1 SGHDT and CDR2 YYEEEE come from the germline V gene. This CDR3 is built from 16 residues. CDR3 sequence: CASSSGTVPTNEKLFF. The CDR3 DNA reads as TGTGCCAGCAGTTCGGGGACAGTTCCAACTAATGAAAAACTGTTTTTT.

The V call is TRBV23-1, the J call TRBJ2-7; TRBD1 matches 8 bases. TRBV23-1 is known as an ORF, though its function is uncertain. CDR3 size: 13 residues. Unmatched junction bases numbered 8, after V lost 7 bases and J lost 6 bases. CDR3 bases: TGCGCCAGCATTCGGGACAGGCAAGGCGAGCAGTACTTC. Its protein is CASIRDRQGEQYF.

The chain carries TRBV11-3 and TRBJ2-2; D possibly corresponds to TRBD2 (5 bases). The germline gives CDR1 SGHNT, CDR2 YENEEA. The CDR3 sequence is 17 residues long. V was shortened by 0 bases and J by 1 base, with 12 bases between the two germline ends. The CDR3 bases are TGTGCCAGCAGCTTAGATACCGGGATCCAGAACACCGGGGAGCTGTTTTTT. It codes for CASSLDTGIQNTGELFF.

This clone was counted a few times. The chain combines TRBV2 with TRBJ2-2; D unclear. This CDR3 region has 14 residues. V dropped 4 bases and J dropped 2 bases, with 8 bases sitting between them. The germline V gene has CDR1 SNHLY and CDR2 FYNNEI. CDR3 in DNA: TGTGCCAGCAGTGTTCACACAAACACCGGGGAGCTGTTTTTT. Its protein is CASSVHTNTGELFF.

The chain carries TRBV27 and TRBJ2-2; 7 nucleotides match TRBD2. With 8 bases clipped from V and 3 bases from J, the junction kept 9 bases outside the gene matches. From germline, CDR1 is MNHEY and CDR2 SMNVEV (reference sequence). This CDR3 comprises 15 residues. CDR3 nucleotides: TGTGCCAGCGCCGTGGGACTACCTCACACCGGGGAGCTGTTTTTT. The encoded protein is CASAVGLPHTGELFF.

The rearrangement uses TRBV5-4 and TRBJ2-1; 7 bases fit TRBD2. V lost 4 bases, J lost 0 bases, and 4 bases stayed unmatched. The CDR3 covers 15 residues. The germline V gene has CDR1 SGHNT and CDR2 YYREEE (reference sequence). CDR3 amino acids: CASSPRTSSYNEQFF. The CDR3 DNA sequence: TGTGCCAGCAGCCCCCGGACTAGCTCCTACAATGAGCAGTTCTTC.

The chain links TRBV27 to TRBJ2-2, with 9 bases aligning to TRBD2. CDR1 and CDR2 from the germline V gene are MNHEY and SMNVEV (reference sequence). With V trimmed by 6 bases and J by 6 bases, 5 bases remained unmatched. The CDR3 extends over 14 amino acids. CDR3 region: CASSSSGSPGELFF. The DNA for the CDR3 is TGTGCCAGCAGCAGTAGCGGGAGCCCCGGGGAGCTGTTTTTT.

This clone was seen once. The V gene is TRBV27, the J gene TRBJ2-7; possibly TRBD1 for D (6 bases). The CDR3 contains 15 residues. Deletions cut 2 bases from V and 4 bases from J, with 15 bases between. CDR1 is MNHEY and CDR2 is SMNVEV in the germline V gene (reference sequence). The CDR3 DNA follows: TGTGCCAGCAGTTTAGGGGATCACAGGGTTTACGAGCAGTACTTC. This translates into CASSLGDHRVYEQYF.

This clone was counted many times. V and J are TRBV25-1 and TRBJ2-7; TRBD2 aligns across 9 bases. V lost 3 bases to trimming and J lost 9 bases; unmatched junction nucleotides: 21. CDR1 is MGHDK, CDR2 SYGVNS, per germline. The CDR3 has 18 amino acids. The CDR3 loop is CASSDKISGTSLLSPQYF. The CDR3 nucleotides are TGTGCCAGCAGTGACAAGATATCCGGGACTAGCTTACTTAGTCCGCAGTACTTC.

This clone was counted only a few times. The chain links TRBV6-5 to TRBJ1-5; 8 nucleotides match TRBD1. CDR1 MNHEY and CDR2 SVGAGI come from the germline V gene. The ends lost 7 bases at V and 0 bases at J; junction bases unmatched: 5. The CDR3 contains 15 residues. The DNA of the CDR3 is TGTGCCAGCAAGCCGGACAGGGCTAGCAATCAGCCCCAGCATTTT. This translates into CASKPDRASNQPQHF.

The chain recombines TRBV7-8 with TRBJ1-4; the match to TRBD1 covers 8 bases. This CDR3 contains 20 residues. From germline, CDR1 is SGHVS and CDR2 FQNEAQ. Trimming took 5 bases from V and 10 from J; bases not matched to a gene: 27. This chain's CDR3 is CASSPQTTPGGVNRARKLFF. Here the CDR3 DNA reads TGTGCCAGCAGCCCTCAAACGACCCCAGGGGGCGTAAATCGGGCGCGAAAACTGTTTTTT.

The sample holds one count of this clone. The V gene is TRBV5-4, the J gene TRBJ2-5; 13 bases are shared with TRBD2. With V trimmed by 4 bases and J by 5 bases, 5 bases remained unmatched. This CDR3 contains 15 residues. CDR1 and CDR2 (germline): SGHNT, YYREEE (reference sequence). The CDR3: CASSTGLAGVETQYF. The DNA for the CDR3 is TGTGCCAGCAGCACAGGACTAGCGGGAGTGGAGACCCAGTACTTC.

This clone was observed a handful of times. This rearrangement joins TRBV2 to TRBJ2-5, with TRBD2 matching 10 bases. Germline-derived CDR1 and CDR2 are SNHLY and FYNNEI. V lost 0 bases to trimming and J lost 4 bases; unmatched junction nucleotides: 5. The length of the CDR3 is 16 residues. The CDR3 region is CASSEARLAGVETQYF. CDR3 sequence (DNA): TGTGCCAGCAGTGAAGCGCGGCTAGCGGGAGTAGAGACCCAGTACTTC.

The chain carries TRBV7-6 and TRBJ2-3, with D hard to call. V was pared by 3 bases and J by 1 base, with 17 bases between. There are 17 residues in the CDR3. Germline V CDR1 and CDR2: SGHVS, FNYEAQ. The CDR3 protein is CASSFLLTTAGTDTQYF. The CDR3 nucleotides are TGTGCCAGCAGCTTTTTATTGACCACGGCGGGCACAGATACGCAGTATTTT.

This clone has just a few counts. The chain recombines TRBV9 with TRBJ2-7; TRBD1 might be the D (6 bases). Trimming left V 0 bases short and J 1 base short, with 11 bases between. From germline, CDR1 is SGDLS and CDR2 YYNGEE. The CDR3 runs to 15 residues. The CDR3 here is CASSVGGTPSYEQYF. DNA of the CDR3: TGTGCCAGCAGCGTAGGGGGGACACCTTCCTACGAGCAGTACTTC.